This T cell receptor beta chain originates from a study of T-cell reconstitution after alpha-beta-depleted transplantation in children. The TCRbeta library incorporated unique molecular identifiers. TCRdb used MiXCR to reprocess the PCR reads, holding one entry per CDR3 protein. The table shows about 610,000 distinct CDR3 sequences, with 10% occurring only once. Per the germline V gene, CDR1 is SGHRS and CDR2 is YFSETQ. J gave up 8 bases and V 3 bases, and 11 bases lay outside the gene matches. The CDR3 runs 16 residues. V and J are TRBV5-1 and TRBJ2-1; 10 bases align to TRBD2. The input for sequencing was PBMCs from the stem cell graft donor, taken from the stem cell graft. The receptor's source is a human donor who donated a stem cell graft to a child with acute myeloid leukemia. The CDR3 sequence: CASSSSGRARIDEQFF. The CDR3 DNA follows: TGCGCCAGCAGCTCCAGCGGGAGGGCCCGTATCGATGAGCAGTTCTTC.